Described below is a single TCR beta chain sequence and its context. The data were taken from a study of control samples from healthy donors and cancer patients. Germline CDR1 is LNHDA and CDR2 is SQIVND (reference sequence). Trimming took 4 bases from V and 4 from J; bases not matched to a gene: 4. The CDR3 runs 15 residues. This table comes from immunoSEQ multiplex PCR, and its TCRdb copy is limited to in-frame clones, with some not included. The sample has tens of thousands of clones; 91% are singletons. The sequenced sample was blood. The receptor was isolated from a man under 40 in good health. This sequence joins TRBV19 and TRBJ2-3, with TRBD2 identical over 11 bases. CDR3 DNA: TGTGCCAGTAGTAAACTAGCGGGGGTGCCAGATACGCAGTATTTT. Protein: CASSKLAGVPDTQYF.